This T cell receptor beta chain originates from a study of CD8 T cells in ankylosing spondylitis. The germline V gene has CDR1 KGHSH and CDR2 LQKENI. Trimming shortened V by 3 bases and J by 4 bases, and 10 bases separated the two germline ends. The CDR3 loop spans 14 amino acids. Whole-study results and caveats: Made up of about eight highly homologous variants, a TCR beta motif appeared characteristic of ankylosing spondylitis blood. In ankylosing spondylitis patients, matched synovial fluid reportedly showed significant enrichment of disease-linked clones.

This clonotype occurred a few times. No antigen is known for it. Quantitative 5'-RACE with molecular barcodes generated TCR beta libraries. TCRdb called the 5' RACE reads again in MiXCR, with one record for every CDR3 protein. The data contain fewer than 750,000 distinct CDR3 sequences, 15% to 20% of them singletons. The genes are TRBV18 and TRBJ1-5, with a weak D call TRBD1 (6 bases). This sequence was found in a male donor with ankylosing spondylitis. The specimen sequenced was blood, either unsorted or a sorted T cell fraction (not recorded which). The CDR3 region is CASSPGQNNQPQHF. CDR3 nucleotide sequence: TGTGCCAGCTCACCCGGACAGAATAATCAGCCCCAGCATTTT.